This T cell receptor beta chain is from a study of response to subunit inactivated influenza vaccine. TCRdb reprocessed the RT-PCR reads via MiXCR and lists one record per CDR3 protein. The table includes about 540,000 distinct CDR3 sequences, under 25% detected once. The CDR3 loop spans 13 amino acids. Trimming removed 3 bases at V and 3 bases at J, with 9 bases between. The germline V gene encodes CDR1 DFQATT and CDR2 SNEGSKA (reference sequence). These data were also filed under a second study, of T cells expressing NK-cell markers. Per that study: Template switching by 5'RACE with UMIs generated the TCR beta cDNA. These clonotypes additionally ranked first within the CD3+CD56-NKG2C+ fraction of a handful of donors. The HCMV specificity of the expanded NKG2C+ T cell clones stayed unresolved.

The receptor comes from a middle-aged man who received an inactivated influenza vaccine. Sequenced here: CD4+ T cells sorted from PBMCs, sampled roughly 12 days after vaccination. V is TRBV20-1 and J is TRBJ1-5; a weak D match, TRBD1 (5 bases). The CDR3 sequence is CSASLGDNQPQHF. CDR3 sequence (DNA): TGCAGTGCTAGTTTGGGGGACAATCAGCCCCAGCATTTT.